This T cell receptor (beta chain) was recorded in a study of blood T cell repertoires in COVID-19. As for the study in general: Specimens from acute and convalescent COVID-19 originated in the United States, Italy and Spain. PBMCs, B-cell-depleted T cells, or T cells provided the cDNA or gDNA that made up the material.

V shed 5 bases, J shed 1 base, and the junction held 6 bases outside the gene matches. The V gene's germline CDR1 is SGHNT and CDR2 YENEEA. The length of the CDR3 is 16 residues. Per the original data handling: By means of reference gene primer amplification, nucleated cell counts were estimated. Profiled with immunoSEQ multiplex PCR; TCRdb holds only in-frame clones, not every one. That table is the source of V, J and clone size, and D and trimming were worked out from the DNA. The table has under 250,000 clones, about 86% seen once. The receptor was derived from a man aged 40-55 years with active or convalescent COVID-19. The sample consisted of peripheral blood. The chain recombines TRBV11-3 with TRBJ2-3, with 10 bases identical to TRBD2. As DNA, the CDR3 is TGTGCCAGCAGCGAACTAGCGGGATTGGGCACAGATACGCAGTATTTT. Encoded protein: CASSELAGLGTDTQYF.